Each of the 20 T cell receptor beta chains below was sequenced from the same sample in a study of cytomegalovirus exposure and HLA in healthy donors. A multiplex PCR was run with 60 Vbeta primers and 13 Jbeta primers. Sequenced by immunoSEQ multiplex PCR; TCRdb stores in-frame clones only, minus some. Here the sample spans more than 100,000 clones, roughly 79% being singletons. The sequencing input was PBMCs. The source of these receptors is a young woman in good health and CMV-seronegative.

This clone has just one count. This chain joins TRBV30 and TRBJ2-5; D gene uncertain. The CDR3 covers 13 residues. From germline, CDR1 is GTSNPN and CDR2 SVGIG (reference sequence). The V end lost 2 bases, the J end lost 0 bases, and 7 bases lay between the germline ends. The CDR3 protein is CAWSNGYQETQYF. The DNA for the CDR3 is TGTGCCTGGAGTAACGGGTACCAAGAGACCCAGTACTTC.

In regard to this clone: The sample carries other DNA sequences with the same CDR3. The chain carries TRBV25-1 and TRBJ1-2; unclear D gene. This CDR3 comprises 11 residues. Looked up from germline, CDR1 is MGHDK and CDR2 is SYGVNS. Between the trimmed V and J ends, which lost 4 bases and 4 bases, there was a span of 4 bases. The CDR3 DNA reads as TGTGCCAGCAGTGCGGGCTATGGCTACACCTTC. Translating it yields CASSAGYGYTF.

This chain links TRBV29-1 with TRBJ1-1, with D maybe TRBD1 (5 bases). The V gene lost 5 bases and the J gene lost 4 bases, with 17 bases spanning the gap. The CDR3 extends over 14 amino acids. Germline assignment: CDR1 SQVTM and CDR2 ANQGSEA. Here the CDR3 DNA reads TGCAGCGTTTTCAGGGCCCTAAGTGGCACTGAAGCTTTCTTT. Translating gives CSVFRALSGTEAFF.

This clone turned up a few times. The chain couples TRBV5-1 to TRBJ2-1, with 7 bases identical to TRBD2. V trimming: 0 bases; J trimming: 2 bases; junction bases outside the gene matches: 11. This CDR3 spans 18 amino acids. Germline CDR1 and CDR2: SGHRS and YFSETQ. The CDR3 protein is CASSLGGLGAGPYNEQFF. The CDR3 DNA reads as TGCGCCAGCAGCTTGGGGGGCCTGGGAGCGGGACCCTACAATGAGCAGTTCTTC.

V usage is TRBV10-3 and J usage is TRBJ1-1; maybe TRBD1 (6 bases). The CDR3 consists of 13 residues. V lost 0 bases and J 11 bases, leaving 13 bases between the germline ends. In germline, CDR1 is ENHRY, CDR2 SYGVKD. The CDR3 loop is CAISESQGRRAFF. The CDR3 DNA reads TGTGCCATCAGTGAGTCACAGGGTCGGCGGGCTTTCTTT.

This rearrangement joins TRBV18 to TRBJ1-1; D is unresolved. Trimming pared 3 bases from V and 2 bases from J, leaving 16 bases between. The CDR3 contains 16 residues. The V gene's germline CDR1 is KGHSH and CDR2 LQKENI. The CDR3 coding sequence is TGTGCCAGCTCACCGGTCGGGTTAACGGGAAACACTGAAGCTTTCTTT. As protein: CASSPVGLTGNTEAFF. Full variable domain (missing parts from reference TRBV18 and TRBJ1-1): NAGVMQNPRHLVRRRGQEARLRCSPMKGHSHVYWYRQLPEEGLKFMVYLQKENIIDESGMPKERFSAEFPKEGPSILRIQQVVRGDSAAYFCASSPVGLTGNTEAFFGQGTRLTVV.

The V gene is TRBV30, the J gene TRBJ1-1, with a tentative D call TRBD1 (5 bases). The germline CDR1 and CDR2 sequences are GTSNPN and SVGIG (reference sequence). The CDR3 extends over 11 amino acids. The V end was cut by 8 bases, the J end by 5 bases, with 12 bases between. The CDR3 loop is CAVPGLTEAFF. The DNA for the CDR3 is TGTGCCGTACCAGGGCTAACTGAAGCTTTCTTT.

The rearrangement joins TRBV6-4 to TRBJ2-3; perhaps TRBD2 as D (5 bases). The V gene's germline CDR1 is MRHNA and CDR2 SNTAGT. The CDR3 is 16 residues long. V was pared by 0 bases and J by 0 bases, with 10 bases between. CDR3 bases: TGTGCCAGCAGTGACTCAGCGGAGCCTAGCACAGATACGCAGTATTTT. Amino acids: CASSDSAEPSTDTQYF.

This clone was counted between two and nine times. The genes are TRBV29-1 and TRBJ1-2, with D unresolved. The CDR3 totals 11 residues. Germline CDR1 SQVTM, CDR2 ANQGSEA. V was shortened by 7 bases and J by 8 bases, with 14 bases between the two germline ends. The CDR3 loop is CSGVGDRGYTF. The CDR3 region has the DNA TGCAGCGGAGTCGGGGATAGGGGCTACACCTTC.

The rearrangement joins TRBV5-4 to TRBJ2-7, with 10 bases matching TRBD2. The trim removed 4 bases at V and 6 bases at J, leaving 4 bases unmatched. CDR1 SGHNT and CDR2 YYREEE come from the germline V gene (reference sequence). The CDR3 extends over 13 amino acids. DNA of the CDR3: TGTGCCAGCAGCACCTTAGCGGGAGGCGAGCAGTACTTC. Translation: CASSTLAGGEQYF.

This chain uses TRBV19 with TRBJ2-3; TRBD1 agrees at 8 bases. Germline CDR1 is LNHDA and CDR2 is SQIVND (reference sequence). The length of the CDR3 is 14 residues. V shed 4 bases and J 3 bases; nucleotides not matched to a gene: 3. The CDR3 loop reads CASSRTGWTDTQYF. The DNA of the CDR3 is TGTGCCAGTAGTAGGACAGGGTGGACAGATACGCAGTATTTT.

This chain links TRBV7-9 with TRBJ2-3; D uncertain. This CDR3 has 13 amino acids. CDR1 SEHNR and CDR2 FQNEAQ come from the germline V gene (reference sequence). V dropped 1 base and J dropped 8 bases, with 10 bases sitting between them. The CDR3 DNA sequence: TGTGCCAGCAGCTTAGAGGCTAGTTCTACGCAGTATTTT. This translates into CASSLEASSTQYF.

This clone showed up just once. The rearrangement links TRBV5-8 to TRBJ2-5; 7 nucleotides align to TRBD1. The CDR3 consists of 17 residues. Germline V gene lookup returns CDR1 SGHTS and CDR2 YDEGEE. Trimming removed 4 bases from V and 5 bases from J; junction bases left unmatched: 17. CDR3 bases: TGTGCCAGCAGCCCTTCCCCCGGCAGGGGGTCGTGGGAGACCCAGTACTTC. This sequence encodes CASSPSPGRGSWETQYF.

This chain joins TRBV14 and TRBJ1-4; no firm D call. There are 16 residues in the CDR3. The V gene lost 1 base and the J gene lost 4 bases, with 13 bases spanning the gap. Germline CDR1 is SGHDN and CDR2 is FVKESK. For the CDR3, the DNA is TGTGCCAGCAGCCAAGCCCGGCGGGCCGTTAATGAAAAACTGTTTTTT. This codes for CASSQARRAVNEKLFF. The full variable domain, completed using reference TRBV14 and TRBJ1-4, is EAGVTQFPSHSVIEKGQTVTLRCDPISGHDNLYWYRRVMGKEIKFLLHFVKESKQDESGMPNNRFLAERTGGTYSTLKVQPAELEDSGVYFCASSQARRAVNEKLFFGSGTQLSVL.

The CDR3 spells CASSLARLTSGSTDTQYF. In DNA, the CDR3 is TGTGCCAGCAGCTTAGCAAGACTGACTAGCGGGAGTACAGATACGCAGTATTTT. The genes are TRBV7-2 and TRBJ2-3; 12 bases are shared with TRBD2. The CDR3 loop spans 18 amino acids. Germline V CDR1 and CDR2: SGHTA, FQGNSA. V shed 0 bases and J 3 bases; nucleotides not matched to a gene: 7. Based on the CDR3 plus reference TRBV7-2 and TRBJ2-3, the full variable domain is GAGVSQSPSNKVTEKGKDVELRCDPISGHTALYWYRQSLGQGLEFLIYFQGNSAPDKSGLPSDRFSAERTGGSVSTLTIQRTQQEDSAVYLCASSLARLTSGSTDTQYFGPGTRLTVL.

V gene TRBV5-1 combines with J gene TRBJ1-2, with TRBD1 matching 10 bases. Germline lookup yields CDR1 SGHRS and CDR2 YFSETQ. The CDR3 is 15 amino acids. V lost 4 bases to trimming and J lost 8 bases; unmatched junction nucleotides: 11. The CDR3 is CASSLDRGSYEGYTF. In DNA, the CDR3 is TGCGCCAGCAGCCTGGACAGGGGGTCATATGAGGGCTACACCTTC.

This chain joins TRBV6-1 and TRBJ2-1, with D perhaps matching TRBD2 (6 bases). In germline, CDR1 is MNHNS, CDR2 SASEGT. The V gene lost 5 bases and the J gene lost 0 bases, with 11 bases spanning the gap. The CDR3 has 15 amino acids. This CDR3 is CASSFSGSSYNEQFF. The CDR3 region has the DNA TGTGCCAGCAGTTTTAGCGGAAGCTCCTACAATGAGCAGTTCTTC.

The V and J genes are TRBV25-1 and TRBJ2-3; 11 bases are shared with TRBD2. Germline CDR1 is MGHDK and CDR2 is SYGVNS. Trimming at V came to 5 bases and at J to 2 bases, leaving 6 bases not matched to a gene. The CDR3 sequence is 16 residues long. In DNA form, the CDR3 reads TGTGCCAGCAGTATGATAGCGGGGGGGATCACAGATACGCAGTATTTT. Its translation is CASSMIAGGITDTQYF.

The sample holds a few counts of this clone. The V gene is TRBV19, the J gene TRBJ1-1; D remains ambiguous. CDR1 LNHDA and CDR2 SQIVND come from the germline V gene (reference sequence). This CDR3 region has 14 residues. The ends were cut back, 3 bases at V and 1 base at J, with 9 bases in the middle. In DNA, the CDR3 is TGTGCCAGTAGTATTCCGTCTCCGAACACTGAAGCTTTCTTT. Residues: CASSIPSPNTEAFF.

The chain employs TRBV7-9 and TRBJ2-7, with D possibly TRBD2 on 5 matching bases. The germline V and J ends were trimmed by 0 bases and 0 bases, with 12 bases remaining between them. The germline CDR1 and CDR2 sequences are SEHNR and FQNEAQ (reference sequence). CDR3 length: 16 amino acids. In DNA, the CDR3 is TGTGCCAGCAGCTTAGCGCTAGCTGTGAGCTCCTACGAGCAGTACTTC. It codes for CASSLALAVSSYEQYF.